This T cell receptor (beta chain) was documented in a study of T-cell reconstitution after alpha-beta-depleted transplantation in children. This clonotype showed up just a few times. This CDR3 contains 17 residues. Trimming at V came to 4 bases and at J to 2 bases, leaving 12 bases not matched to a gene. Per germline, CDR1 MNHEY and CDR2 SVGAGI. Preparation of the TCRbeta library used unique molecular identifiers. TCRdb recomputed calls from the PCR reads with MiXCR, one row per CDR3 protein. The table records about a million distinct CDR3 sequences, under 30% of them present only once. This receptor was taken from a boy under two years old who had a stem cell transplant for SCID, so the T cells may come from the graft donor. The specimen comprised PBMCs, mostly from graft donor cells, sampled 360 days after TCRalphabeta/CD19-depleted stem cell transplant. This chain joins TRBV6-5 and TRBJ2-3; 7 bases agree with TRBD2. The chain's CDR3 is CASSSSGEERFTDTQYF. CDR3 bases: TGTGCCAGCAGTTCCAGCGGGGAGGAACGATTCACAGATACGCAGTATTTT.